One sample yielded the 24 T cell receptor beta chains listed below, sequenced in a study of blood T cell repertoires in COVID-19. Sequencing was performed with immunoSEQ multiplex PCR; in TCRdb, only in-frame clones are kept and a portion is missing. Found here are 85,000 to 95,000 clones, around 88% of them singletons; the top ten hold 0.35% to 0.5%. Sequenced sample: peripheral blood. The source is a man in his 60s with acute or convalescent COVID-19.

J is TRBJ2-1 and V is TRBV6-2 or TRBV6-3, with 8 bases that match TRBD2. V lost 2 bases and J lost 4; bases outside the gene matches: 13. Germline V gene sequence: CDR1 MNHEY, CDR2 SVGEGT. This CDR3 has 18 amino acids. The CDR3 reads CASSYARGGDFRYNEQFF. CDR3 in DNA: TGTGCCAGCAGTTACGCACGGGGGGGGGACTTTCGTTACAATGAGCAGTTCTTC.

The rearrangement uses TRBV19 and TRBJ1-5, with 7 nucleotides matching TRBD1. CDR1 is LNHDA, CDR2 SQIVND, per germline (reference sequence). The CDR3 consists of 16 residues. After removal of 4 bases from V and 0 bases from J, the junction contained 6 bases not matched to a gene. CDR3 residues: CASSRGTDHSNQPQHF. Written as DNA, the CDR3 is TGTGCCAGTAGTAGGGGGACAGATCATAGCAATCAGCCCCAGCATTTT. Full variable domain (missing parts from reference TRBV19 and TRBJ1-5): DGGITQSPKYLFRKEGQNVTLSCEQNLNHDAMYWYRQDPGQGLRLIYYSQIVNDFQKGDIAEGYSVSREKKESFPLTVTSAQKNPTAFYLCASSRGTDHSNQPQHFGDGTRLSIL.

This clone was seen only once. The chain links TRBV29-1 to TRBJ1-1; D unresolved. The CDR3 has 13 amino acids. The V and J ends lost 6 bases and 1 base respectively, with 12 bases between them. The germline V gene has CDR1 SQVTM and CDR2 ANQGSEA. Here the CDR3 DNA reads TGCAGCGTGGCGGATCGGGGGAACACTGAAGCTTTCTTT. It yields the protein CSVADRGNTEAFF.

This rearrangement joins TRBV6-6 to TRBJ2-3; the match to TRBD2 covers 10 bases. Germline V gives CDR1 MNHNY, CDR2 SVGAGI (reference sequence). The junction had 18 bases not matched to a gene; V was cut back by 5 bases and J by 7 bases. The CDR3 has 18 residues. CDR3 nucleotides: TGTGCCAGCAGTCCGTTGGTAGCGGGGGGCCCTATCGTTAATACGCAGTATTTT. Translation: CASSPLVAGGPIVNTQYF.

This sequence joins TRBV5-1 and TRBJ1-2; the match to TRBD1 covers 9 bases. The CDR3 spans 14 residues. The germline gives CDR1 SGHRS, CDR2 YFSETQ. V gave up 4 bases and J gave up 5 bases; unmatched junction bases: 6. Here the CDR3 DNA reads TGCGCCAGCAGCCCCGGACAGGGGCGGTATGGCTACACCTTC. It codes for CASSPGQGRYGYTF. The full variable domain, its missing parts supplied by reference TRBV5-1 and TRBJ1-2, is KAGVTQTPRYLIKTRGQQVTLSCSPISGHRSVSWYQQTPGQGLQFLFEYFSETQRNKGNFPGRFSGRQFSNSRSEMNVSTLELGDSALYLCASSPGQGRYGYTFGSGTRLTVV.

The gene calls are TRBV4-2 and TRBJ1-1, with TRBD1 matching 7 bases. This CDR3 region has 17 residues. V shed 0 bases, J shed 0 bases, and the junction held 7 bases outside the gene matches. In germline, CDR1 is LGHNA, CDR2 YNFKEQ. The CDR3 DNA reads as TGTGCCAGCAGCCAAGATTCCCCACAGGGGATGAACACTGAAGCTTTCTTT. Translating it yields CASSQDSPQGMNTEAFF.

The chain has TRBV27 and TRBJ1-3; possible D gene TRBD1, 6 bases. V was clipped by 2 bases and J by 3 bases, with 11 bases between them. CDR1 and CDR2 from the germline V gene are MNHEY and SMNVEV (reference sequence). This CDR3 has 15 residues. CDR3 DNA: TGTGCCAGCAGTTTAACCGGGACACATGGAAACACCATATATTTT. Translation gives CASSLTGTHGNTIYF.

J is TRBJ1-4 and V is TRBV7-3; D call uncertain. V was shortened by 5 bases and J by 6 bases, with 10 bases between the two germline ends. This CDR3 has 13 amino acids. Germline V gene sequence: CDR1 SGHTA, CDR2 FQGTGA. CDR3 bases: TGTGCCAGCAGCCCGGGGAAGGATGAAAAACTGTTTTTT. Amino acid sequence: CASSPGKDEKLFF.

V and J are TRBV7-6 and TRBJ1-5, with D perhaps matching TRBD1 (5 bases). The CDR3 covers 15 residues. The V end was cut by 0 bases, the J end by 4 bases, with 10 bases between. CDR1 is SGHVS and CDR2 is FNYEAQ in the germline V gene. The CDR3 spells CASSLASGDNQPQHF. The CDR3, as DNA: TGTGCCAGCAGCTTAGCGTCGGGGGATAATCAGCCCCAGCATTTT.

The chain combines TRBV9 with TRBJ2-1; no clear D gene. The CDR3 sequence is 12 residues long. The germline gives CDR1 SGDLS, CDR2 YYNGEE. V was clipped by 0 bases and J by 10 bases, with 8 bases between them. CDR3 amino acids: CASSVGSYEQFF. The CDR3 DNA reads TGTGCCAGCAGCGTAGGGTCCTACGAGCAGTTCTTC.

The rearrangement uses TRBV7-6 and TRBJ2-1; possible D gene TRBD2, 6 bases. Between the trimmed V and J ends, which lost 2 bases and 8 bases, there was a span of 16 bases. CDR3 length: 15 amino acids. Germline CDR1 reads SGHVS; CDR2 reads FNYEAQ. The CDR3: CASSLSLVAADEQFF. In nucleotides, the CDR3 is TGTGCCAGCAGCTTAAGCCTGGTAGCGGCAGATGAGCAGTTCTTC.

This rearrangement joins TRBV19 to TRBJ2-7, with D unclear. The CDR3 has 15 residues. CDR1 and CDR2 (germline): LNHDA, SQIVND (reference sequence). V was pared by 4 bases and J by 2 bases, with 15 bases between. CDR3 sequence: CASSTSRDLAYEQYF. CDR3 in DNA: TGTGCCAGTAGTACCAGCCGTGACTTGGCCTACGAGCAGTACTTC.

The gene calls are TRBV7-8 and TRBJ1-4, with TRBD1 matching over 7 bases. This CDR3 is 18 amino acids long. Trimming at V came to 2 bases and at J to 4 bases, leaving 13 bases not matched to a gene. In germline, CDR1 is SGHVS, CDR2 FQNEAQ. CDR3 region: CASSLNEPGGPFNEKLFF. Here the CDR3 DNA reads TGTGCCAGCAGCTTAAATGAACCAGGGGGGCCATTTAATGAAAAACTGTTTTTT. The variable domain in full, with the rest retrieved from reference TRBV7-8 and TRBJ1-4, is GAGVSQSPRYKVAKRGQDVALRCDPISGHVSLFWYQQALGQGPEFLTYFQNEAQLDKSGLPSDRFFAERPEGSVSTLKIQRTQQEDSAVYLCASSLNEPGGPFNEKLFFGSGTQLSVL.

This clone was observed a handful of times. The chain employs TRBV20-1 and TRBJ1-1, with D uncertain. The CDR3 spans 13 residues. Trimming cost V 3 bases and J 1 base, with 9 bases left between them. Germline V gene lookup returns CDR1 DFQATT and CDR2 SNEGSKA (reference sequence). The CDR3 here is CSASQDTNTEAFF. CDR3 DNA: TGCAGTGCTAGTCAAGACACGAACACTGAAGCTTTCTTT.

This rearrangement joins TRBV29-1 to TRBJ2-7; 7 nucleotides agree with TRBD2. Germline trimming cut 0 bases from V and 2 bases from J; bases unmatched to any gene: 7. Germline assignment: CDR1 SQVTM and CDR2 ANQGSEA. CDR3 length equals 15 residues. CDR3 amino acids: CSVEEGRGRAYEQYF. CDR3 nucleotides: TGCAGCGTTGAAGAAGGGAGGGGCAGGGCCTACGAGCAGTACTTC.

V gene TRBV6-2 or TRBV6-3 combines with J gene TRBJ2-4; D may be TRBD2 (5 bases). The CDR3 is 14 residues long. The germline CDR1 and CDR2 sequences are MNHEY and SVGEGT. V gave up 2 bases and J gave up 0 bases, with 5 bases separating them. For the CDR3, the DNA is TGTGCCAGCAGTTACGCGGGAGCCAAAAACATTCAGTACTTC. This encodes CASSYAGAKNIQYF.

The chain links TRBV19 to TRBJ1-5, with a weak D call TRBD1 (6 bases). The germline V gene encodes CDR1 LNHDA and CDR2 SQIVND (reference sequence). Trimming removed 7 bases from V and 3 bases from J, with 13 bases in between. The CDR3 consists of 14 residues. The CDR3 sequence: CASTADRNNQPQHF. CDR3 DNA: TGTGCCAGTACCGCGGACAGAAACAATCAGCCCCAGCATTTT.

The rearrangement links TRBV7-2 to TRBJ1-4, with unresolved D. CDR1 SGHTA and CDR2 FQGNSA come from the germline V gene. The CDR3 covers 15 residues. V was trimmed by 1 base and J by 3 bases, leaving 9 bases between them. This CDR3 reads CASSLVAVANEKLFF. The CDR3 bases are TGTGCCAGCAGCTTAGTAGCGGTAGCTAATGAAAAACTGTTTTTT.

This chain links TRBV27 with TRBJ1-6, with TRBD1 identical over 7 bases. J was trimmed by 12 bases and V by 8 bases; bases with no gene match: 16. CDR3 size: 15 residues. Germline V gives CDR1 MNHEY, CDR2 SMNVEV (reference sequence). In DNA form, the CDR3 reads TGTGCCAGCGGGAGCGAAGGGGGCACCAAGGGACCCCTCCACTTT. Encoded protein: CASGSEGGTKGPLHF.

J is TRBJ1-2 and V is TRBV6-5, with 8 bases that match TRBD1. Germline assignment: CDR1 MNHEY and CDR2 SVGAGI. V shed 2 bases and J 5 bases; nucleotides not matched to a gene: 10. This CDR3 is built from 16 residues. CDR3 nucleotides: TGTGCCAGCAGTTACGTGGACAGGGCAAAGGGGTATGGCTACACCTTC. Its protein product is CASSYVDRAKGYGYTF.

The chain employs TRBV9 and TRBJ1-2; tentative D call: TRBD1 (5 bases). Per germline, CDR1 SGDLS and CDR2 YYNGEE. The CDR3 extends over 12 amino acids. V lost 2 bases and J 8 bases, leaving 10 bases between the germline ends. This CDR3 reads CASSVTGLGYTF. The CDR3 DNA reads TGTGCCAGCAGCGTCACAGGCCTAGGCTACACCTTC.

The gene calls are TRBV25-1 and TRBJ2-1, with a weak D call TRBD1 (6 bases). V was pared by 4 bases and J by 4 bases, with 8 bases between. The length of the CDR3 is 13 residues. From germline, CDR1 is MGHDK and CDR2 SYGVNS. The CDR3 sequence: CASSGTGYNEQFF. The DNA of the CDR3 is TGTGCCAGCAGTGGAACAGGGTACAATGAGCAGTTCTTC.

V is TRBV9 and J is TRBJ2-1, with 10 bases aligning to TRBD2. Per germline, CDR1 SGDLS and CDR2 YYNGEE. The CDR3 is made up of 16 amino acids. Trimming cost V 0 bases and J 9 bases; bases outside gene matches: 9. DNA of the CDR3: TGTGCCAGCAGCGTAGGTTCTAGCGGGAGCGATAGTGAGCAGTTCTTC. This encodes CASSVGSSGSDSEQFF.

The chain uses TRBV5-1 and TRBJ2-7, with 9 nucleotides matching TRBD2. The CDR3 spans 16 residues. Germline CDR1 SGHRS, CDR2 YFSETQ. The J segment lost 1 base and the V segment lost 0 bases, leaving 5 bases of the junction unmatched. Here the CDR3 reads CASSLDGTSFSYEQYF. CDR3 DNA: TGCGCCAGCAGCTTGGATGGGACTAGCTTTTCCTACGAGCAGTACTTC.